This T cell receptor beta chain was captured in a study of radiotherapy plus CTLA-4 blockade in lung cancer. TCRdb keeps only in-frame clones here, not all; method: immunoSEQ multiplex PCR. The sample shows about 98,000 clones, 88% of them seen only once. The sequencing used peripheral blood, collected from a patient treated with radiotherapy plus ipilimumab. The TCR originated in a human donor with non-small cell lung cancer that progressed on radiotherapy plus ipilimumab.

The CDR3 loop is CASSVVGGRFNEQFF. CDR3 bases: TGTGCCAGCAGCGTAGTTGGCGGGAGATTCAATGAGCAGTTCTTC. The chain employs TRBV9 and TRBJ2-1; 7 bases align to TRBD2. The CDR3 has 15 amino acids. Germline CDR1 is SGDLS and CDR2 is YYNGEE. Losses at the gene ends were 0 bases for V and 6 bases for J; bases not matched to a gene: 6.